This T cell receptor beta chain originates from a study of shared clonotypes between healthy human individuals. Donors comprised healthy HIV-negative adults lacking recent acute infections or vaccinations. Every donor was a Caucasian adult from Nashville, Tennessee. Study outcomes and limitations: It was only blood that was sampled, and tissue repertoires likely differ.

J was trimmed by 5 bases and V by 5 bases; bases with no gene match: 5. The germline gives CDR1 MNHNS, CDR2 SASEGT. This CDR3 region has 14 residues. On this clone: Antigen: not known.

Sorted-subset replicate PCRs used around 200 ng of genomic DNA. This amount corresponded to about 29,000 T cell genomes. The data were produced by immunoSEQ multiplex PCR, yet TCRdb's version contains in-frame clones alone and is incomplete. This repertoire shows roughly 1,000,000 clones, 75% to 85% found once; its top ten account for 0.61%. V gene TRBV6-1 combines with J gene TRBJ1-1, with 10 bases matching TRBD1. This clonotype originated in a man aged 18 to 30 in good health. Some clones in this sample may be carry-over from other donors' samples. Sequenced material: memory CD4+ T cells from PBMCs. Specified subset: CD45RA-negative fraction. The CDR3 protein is CASSRDRGFTEAFF. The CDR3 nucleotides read TGTGCCAGCAGTCGGGACAGGGGTTTTACTGAAGCTTTCTTT.